This entry lists 5 T cell receptor beta chains sequenced from one sample in a study of blood T cells in healthy people across ages. Then a second PCR, running roughly 7 to 11 cycles, was carried out with a sample-barcoded 5' primer and a J-beta primer mix. One entry per CDR3 protein results from TCRdb running MiXCR on the 5' RACE reads. This sample has about 1,400,000 distinct CDR3 sequences, with around two fifths found just once. The sequenced sample was blood. Receptor source: a woman between 18 and 29 years old in good health.

The chain links TRBV10-3 to TRBJ2-4; D unclear. Trimming left V 4 bases short and J 14 bases short, with 18 bases between. CDR1 and CDR2 (germline): ENHRY, SYGVKD. This CDR3 spans 13 amino acids. The CDR3 nucleotides are TGTGCCATCAGTGCTGACCAAACCTACGAGGAGTACTTC. Amino acid sequence: CAISADQTYEEYF.

The gene calls are TRBV7-8 and TRBJ1-5; TRBD1 might be the D (5 bases). Germline V gene sequence: CDR1 SGHVS, CDR2 FQNEAQ. Trimming pared 7 bases from V and 1 base from J, leaving 20 bases between. The CDR3 totals 17 residues. DNA for the CDR3: TGTGCCAGCACCCCAGTCGGGGGGTCGGGAAGCAATCAGCCCCAGCATTTT. Its protein is CASTPVGGSGSNQPQHF.

The V gene is TRBV5-1, the J gene TRBJ2-2; D gene unclear. Germline CDR1 and CDR2: SGHRS and YFSETQ. The CDR3 is 13 residues long. V was trimmed by 4 bases and J by 6 bases, leaving 10 bases between them. The chain's CDR3 is CASSVKTAGELFF. CDR3 nucleotides: TGCGCCAGCAGCGTGAAAACGGCCGGGGAGCTGTTTTTT.

This clonotype was observed a few times. CDR3 protein: CAIRGDMDTEAFF. CDR3 DNA sequence: TGTGCCATCAGGGGAGACATGGACACTGAAGCTTTCTTT. V and J are TRBV10-3 and TRBJ1-1; D gene uncertain. V was shortened by 6 bases and J by 3 bases, with 11 bases between the two germline ends. This CDR3 comprises 13 residues. CDR1 is ENHRY, CDR2 SYGVKD, per germline.

This chain connects TRBV4-1 to TRBJ2-7; TRBD2 is a possible D gene (7 bases). The CDR3 loop spans 15 amino acids. Trimming cost V 0 bases and J 4 bases, with 13 bases left between them. CDR1 is MGHRA and CDR2 is YSYEKL in the germline V gene. CDR3: CASSQDLRGAYEQYF. The CDR3 nucleotides are TGCGCCAGCAGCCAAGATCTACGGGGGGCGTACGAGCAGTACTTC.